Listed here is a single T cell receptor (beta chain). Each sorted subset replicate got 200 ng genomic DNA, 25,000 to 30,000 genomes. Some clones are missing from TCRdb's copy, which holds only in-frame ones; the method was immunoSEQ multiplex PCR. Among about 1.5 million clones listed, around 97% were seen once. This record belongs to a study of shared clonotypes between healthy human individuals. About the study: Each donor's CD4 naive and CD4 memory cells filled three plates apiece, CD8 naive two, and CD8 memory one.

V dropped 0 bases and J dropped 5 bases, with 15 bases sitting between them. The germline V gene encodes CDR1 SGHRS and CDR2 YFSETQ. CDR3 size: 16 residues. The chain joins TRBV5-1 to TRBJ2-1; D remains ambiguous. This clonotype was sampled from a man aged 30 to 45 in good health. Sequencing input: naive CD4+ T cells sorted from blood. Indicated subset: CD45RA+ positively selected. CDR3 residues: CASSLGSDVPHNEQFF. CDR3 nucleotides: TGCGCCAGCAGCTTGGGATCGGACGTACCCCACAATGAGCAGTTCTTC.